This T cell receptor (beta chain) derives from a study of T cell repertoires in cytomegalovirus infection. TCRdb analysed the reads with MiXCR anew, one entry per CDR3 protein. The data contain about 310,000 distinct CDR3 sequences, roughly 25% of them singletons. Per germline, CDR1 SQVTM and CDR2 ANQGSEA. The CDR3 loop spans 12 amino acids. Trimming stripped 7 bases from V and 8 bases from J, with 17 bases between. Concerning this clonotype: The antigen remains undetermined.

The chain joins TRBV29-1 to TRBJ1-2; tentatively, D is TRBD1 (5 bases). The TCR comes from a human donor in good health (CMV status not recorded). Some clones in this sample may be carry-over from other donors' samples. The material was cultured PBMCs, obtained from culture after CMV antigen stimulation. DNA of the CDR3: TGCAGCGGGGGACCGCAGGTGGAAGGCTACACCTTC. Residues: CSGGPQVEGYTF.